What follows are 25 T cell receptor beta chains derived from one specimen sequenced in a study of STAT3 mutations in large granular lymphocyte leukemia. Findings and caveats of the study: Every T-cell large granular lymphocyte leukemia patient had at least one immunodominant TCR beta clonotype.

The protocol was immunoSEQ multiplex PCR, while the TCRdb copy is restricted to in-frame clones and leaves out a portion. The sample holds thousands of clones; less than 70% are singletons and the top ten take more than 80%. The antigens of these receptors remain unknown. The source material was peripheral blood mononuclear cells. These TCRs come from a man aged 55-75 years with T-cell large granular lymphocyte leukemia. Some clones in this sample may be carry-over from other donors' samples.

The chain recombines TRBV25-1 with TRBJ2-7, with D unclear. This CDR3 is 15 amino acids long. V was cut by 2 bases and J by 1 base, with 12 bases left in between. The germline CDR1 and CDR2 sequences are MGHDK and SYGVNS. CDR3 amino acids: CASSEPKVVSYEQYV. Here the CDR3 DNA reads TGTGCCAGCAGTGAACCCAAGGTGGTATCCTACGAGCAGTACGTC.

The chain carries TRBV7-9 and TRBJ2-1, with unresolved D. Trimming pared 5 bases from V and 0 bases from J, leaving 14 bases between. CDR3 length equals 16 residues. Germline loops: CDR1 SEHNR, CDR2 FQNEAQ (reference sequence). In DNA form, the CDR3 reads TGTGCCAGCAGCGACGCCTCTGGTAACTCCTACAATGAGCAGTTCTTC. It encodes CASSDASGNSYNEQFF. The full variable domain, completed using reference TRBV7-9 and TRBJ2-1, is DTGVSQNPRHKITKRGQNVTFRCDPISEHNRLYWYRQTLGQGPEFLTYFQNEAQLEKSRLLSDRFSAERPKGSFSTLEIQRTEQGDSAMYLCASSDASGNSYNEQFFGPGTRLTVL.

The CDR3 bases are TGTGCCAGCGGGGAGCCAGGGGAGTTAAGGGGCTACACCTTC. Protein product: CASGEPGELRGYTF. The gene calls are TRBV7-9 and TRBJ1-2, with a tentative D call TRBD1 (6 bases). This CDR3 is 14 amino acids long. Germline V gives CDR1 SEHNR, CDR2 FQNEAQ (reference sequence). V gave up 8 bases and J gave up 8 bases, with 21 bases separating them.

The chain combines TRBV13 with TRBJ2-3, with D uncertain. This CDR3 has 15 amino acids. Per germline, CDR1 PRHDT and CDR2 FYEKMQ (reference sequence). Trimming left V 3 bases short and J 1 base short, with 11 bases between. The CDR3 region is CASSFYQGGTDTQYF. In DNA, the CDR3 is TGTGCCAGCAGCTTTTACCAAGGAGGCACAGATACGCAGTATTTT. Together with reference TRBV13 and TRBJ2-3, the CDR3 gives the full variable domain: AAGVIQSPRHLIKEKRETATLKCYPIPRHDTVYWYQQGPGQDPQFLISFYEKMQSDKGSIPDRFSAQQFSDYHSELNMSSLELGDSALYFCASSFYQGGTDTQYFGPGTRLTVL.

This clone was seen only a few times. The chain links TRBV7-9 to TRBJ1-6, with D hard to call. CDR1 and CDR2 from the germline V gene are SEHNR and FQNEAQ (reference sequence). The CDR3 contains 15 residues. Trimming stripped 0 bases from V and 6 bases from J, with 9 bases between. CDR3 region: CASSLASGVNSPLHF. DNA for the CDR3: TGTGCCAGCAGCTTAGCCTCAGGAGTTAATTCACCCCTCCACTTT.

CDR3 in DNA: TGTGCCAGCAGCCTACCGGGACAGGGGGCAGGGGGCTACACCTTC. Translation gives CASSLPGQGAGGYTF. The rearrangement links TRBV7-9 to TRBJ1-2; the match to TRBD1 covers 12 bases. V was pared by 5 bases and J by 8 bases, with 9 bases of the junction left unmatched. The CDR3 is 15 amino acids. Germline V gene lookup returns CDR1 SEHNR and CDR2 FQNEAQ (reference sequence).

The J gene is TRBJ2-7, the V gene TRBV29-1, with D possibly being TRBD1 or TRBD2 (5 bases each). The CDR3 spans 11 residues. V was clipped by 6 bases and J by 4 bases, with 10 bases between them. Germline CDR1 SQVTM, CDR2 ANQGSEA. The CDR3 region has the DNA TGCAGCGTAGGAGAGGGGTACGAGCAGTACTTC. Protein product: CSVGEGYEQYF.

The gene calls are TRBV28 and TRBJ2-3, with D maybe TRBD1 (6 bases). CDR1 MDHEN and CDR2 SYDVKM come from the germline V gene. The CDR3 sequence is 14 residues long. V gave up 5 bases and J gave up 2 bases, with 11 bases separating them. The CDR3 reads CASSLNRATDTQYF. The DNA of the CDR3 is TGTGCCAGCAGTCTCAACAGGGCCACAGATACGCAGTATTTT.

The chain is built from TRBV27 and TRBJ2-7, with TRBD2 matching 9 bases. This CDR3 region has 15 residues. Trimming took 6 bases from V and 2 from J; bases not matched to a gene: 8. Germline V gene lookup returns CDR1 MNHEY and CDR2 SMNVEV (reference sequence). The CDR3 loop is CASRSLSGGPYEQYV. The CDR3, as DNA: TGTGCCAGCAGATCCCTCAGCGGGGGGCCCTACGAGCAGTACGTC.

The chain joins TRBV30 to TRBJ2-7; 7 nucleotides align to TRBD2. V lost 0 bases, J lost 3 bases, and 2 bases stayed unmatched. Germline V CDR1 and CDR2: GTSNPN, SVGIG (reference sequence). CDR3 length: 13 amino acids. The CDR3 spells CAWSVGGFYEQYF. For the CDR3, the DNA is TGTGCCTGGAGTGTCGGGGGGTTCTACGAGCAGTACTTC.

J is TRBJ1-2 and V is TRBV18; maybe TRBD1 (5 bases). The germline V gene has CDR1 KGHSH and CDR2 LQKENI. V gave up 4 bases and J gave up 2 bases, with 14 bases separating them. This CDR3 region has 15 residues. The CDR3 sequence: CASSRDSGANYGYTF. In DNA form, the CDR3 reads TGTGCCAGCTCACGGGACTCTGGGGCCAACTATGGCTACACCTTC.

This clone showed up just a few times. The chain joins TRBV7-2 to TRBJ2-7; the D is unclear. Germline CDR1 reads SGHTA; CDR2 reads FQGNSA. V was pared by 4 bases and J by 3 bases, with 4 bases between. The CDR3 covers 11 residues. CDR3 DNA: TGTGCCAGCAGCTACCTCTACGAGCAGTACTTC. Its translation: CASSYLYEQYF.

The V and J genes are TRBV30 and TRBJ1-2, with a possible D match to TRBD1 (5 bases). The CDR3 runs to 12 residues. The V end was cut by 0 bases, the J end by 10 bases, with 12 bases between. Germline lookup yields CDR1 GTSNPN and CDR2 SVGIG (reference sequence). Written as DNA, the CDR3 is TGTGCCTGGAGTGTACGGGGGTCTGTCTACACCTTC. The encoded protein is CAWSVRGSVYTF. Filled out from reference TRBV30 and TRBJ1-2, the complete variable domain reads SQTIHQWPATLVQPVGSPLSLECTVEGTSNPNLYWYRQAAGRGLQLLFYSVGIGQISSEVPQNLSASRPQDRQFILSSKKLLLSDSGFYLCAWSVRGSVYTFGSGTRLTVV.

This clone was detected only a few times. The V gene is TRBV2, the J gene TRBJ1-1; no reliable D call. The CDR3 extends over 13 amino acids. Trimming shortened V by 5 bases and J by 1 base, and 8 bases separated the two germline ends. Germline loops: CDR1 SNHLY, CDR2 FYNNEI. In DNA, the CDR3 is TGTGCCAGCAGTAGAACACAGAACACTGAAGCTTTCTTT. It codes for CASSRTQNTEAFF.

J is TRBJ2-1 and V is TRBV23-1; weak D call: TRBD2 (6 bases). TRBV23-1 is treated as an ORF (open reading frame) with a function not yet certain. The V and J ends lost 7 bases and 4 bases respectively, with 20 bases between them. The CDR3 consists of 16 residues. The CDR3 nucleotides are TGCGCCAGCACCCATAGCGACGGGAGAGTGTACAATGAGCAGTTCTTC. Translating it yields CASTHSDGRVYNEQFF.

J is TRBJ2-7 and V is TRBV7-9; D is perhaps TRBD1 (5 bases). Germline V gene sequence: CDR1 SEHNR, CDR2 FQNEAQ (reference sequence). The CDR3 contains 13 residues. Trimming shortened V by 8 bases and J by 0 bases, and 11 bases separated the two germline ends. The CDR3 spells CASADSYSYEQYF. Here the CDR3 DNA reads TGTGCCAGCGCCGACAGTTACTCCTACGAGCAGTACTTC.

The chain uses TRBV5-1 and TRBJ2-7; D gene unclear. Trimming cost V 0 bases and J 6 bases, with 10 bases left between them. The CDR3 has 13 residues. Germline CDR1 SGHRS, CDR2 YFSETQ. This CDR3 is CASSLVLAGEQYF. The CDR3 DNA sequence: TGCGCCAGCAGCTTGGTGTTAGCCGGCGAGCAGTACTTC.

This chain links TRBV5-6 with TRBJ1-5, with D perhaps TRBD1 (5 bases). Trimming shortened V by 0 bases and J by 5 bases, and 15 bases separated the two germline ends. The V gene's germline CDR1 is SGHDT and CDR2 YYEEEE. The CDR3 runs 16 residues. The CDR3 spells CASSLATGRRDQPQHF. The CDR3 DNA is TGTGCCAGCAGCTTGGCCACAGGACGAAGGGATCAGCCCCAGCATTTT.

The rearrangement joins TRBV7-9 to TRBJ2-5; D is unresolved. The CDR3 length is 10 residues. V was cut by 8 bases and J by 5 bases, with 6 bases left in between. The germline V gene encodes CDR1 SEHNR and CDR2 FQNEAQ (reference sequence). This CDR3 is CASSGETQYF. CDR3 nucleotides: TGTGCCAGCTCCGGGGAGACCCAGTACTTC.

This clone turned up a few times. The chain links TRBV7-8 to TRBJ1-2, with D possibly TRBD1 on 6 matching bases. CDR1 is SGHVS and CDR2 is FQNEAQ in the germline V gene. The CDR3 is made up of 13 amino acids. V was trimmed by 5 bases and J by 6 bases, leaving 13 bases between them. CDR3 coding DNA: TGTGCCAGCAGCCCCACAGGGATGAATGGCTACACCTTC. This sequence encodes CASSPTGMNGYTF.

The rearrangement links TRBV30 to TRBJ1-6, with unresolved D. With 5 bases removed from V and 7 bases from J, the gap between germline ends came to 15 bases. The CDR3 is 14 residues long. The germline V gene has CDR1 GTSNPN and CDR2 SVGIG (reference sequence). CDR3 sequence reads: CAWASGSYNSPLHF. The CDR3 region has the DNA TGTGCCTGGGCATCCGGGAGCTACAATTCACCCCTCCACTTT.

This clone appeared once. V usage is TRBV7-2 and J usage is TRBJ2-5; D tentatively reads TRBD1 or TRBD2 (5 bases each). The V gene lost 5 bases and the J gene lost 5 bases, with 12 bases spanning the gap. Germline CDR1 and CDR2: SGHTA and FQGNSA. The CDR3 sequence is 13 residues long. CDR3 loop: CASSPGTGETQYF. The CDR3 DNA reads as TGTGCCAGCAGCCCTGGGACGGGGGAGACCCAGTACTTC. Supplemented by reference TRBV7-2 and TRBJ2-5, the full variable domain reads GAGVSQSPSNKVTEKGKDVELRCDPISGHTALYWYRQSLGQGLEFLIYFQGNSAPDKSGLPSDRFSAERTGGSVSTLTIQRTQQEDSAVYLCASSPGTGETQYFGPGTRLLVL.

V is TRBV18 and J is TRBJ1-1; tentative D call: TRBD1 (6 bases). Trimming took 5 bases from V and 4 from J, leaving 17 bases between them. Germline CDR1 reads KGHSH; CDR2 reads LQKENI. This CDR3 comprises 15 residues. The CDR3 protein is CASSLDGGGTTEAFF. CDR3 DNA sequence: TGTGCCAGCTCATTAGATGGGGGCGGCACCACTGAAGCTTTCTTT. Full variable domain (missing parts from reference TRBV18 and TRBJ1-1): NAGVMQNPRHLVRRRGQEARLRCSPMKGHSHVYWYRQLPEEGLKFMVYLQKENIIDESGMPKERFSAEFPKEGPSILRIQQVVRGDSAAYFCASSLDGGGTTEAFFGQGTRLTVV.

The CDR3 nucleotides read TGCGCCAGCAGCCTTCCCTACGAGCAGTACGTC. This codes for CASSLPYEQYV. The chain recombines TRBV4-3 with TRBJ2-7; D uncertain. From germline, CDR1 is LGHNA and CDR2 YSLEER. CDR3 length: 11 residues. V lost 4 bases to trimming and J lost 2 bases, with 3 bases between them.

The chain couples TRBV7-2 to TRBJ1-2; possible D gene TRBD1, 5 bases. Germline V gene data show CDR1 as SGHTA and CDR2 as FQGNSA. Deletions cut 0 bases from V and 12 bases from J, with 14 bases between. The CDR3 extends over 13 amino acids. The DNA for the CDR3 is TGTGCCAGCAGCTTAGCCCCCCAGGGCAAGCACACCTTC. It specifies CASSLAPQGKHTF.